The 13 T cell receptor beta chains given below trace back to one sample, sequenced in a study of cytomegalovirus exposure and HLA in healthy donors. Use of 60 Vbeta and 13 Jbeta primers characterized the PCR. The method was immunoSEQ multiplex PCR; TCRdb's version includes in-frame clones alone and lacks a portion of them. The data show 85,000 to 130,000 clones, 82% seen once. The sequenced sample consisted of PBMCs. These receptors were taken from a man in his fifties in good health and CMV-seronegative.

The rearrangement uses TRBV5-8 and TRBJ2-7, with 8 nucleotides matching TRBD1. In germline, CDR1 is SGHTS, CDR2 YDEGEE. V was pared by 1 base and J by 4 bases, with 1 base of the junction left unmatched. The CDR3 covers 13 residues. The CDR3 reads CASSLYRGYEQYV. The CDR3 DNA reads TGTGCCAGCAGCTTGTACAGGGGGTACGAGCAGTACGTC.

CDR3 sequence: CASSPGLPKAFF. In DNA, the CDR3 is TGTGCCAGCAGCCCAGGGCTCCCAAAAGCTTTCTTT. The chain carries TRBV4-2 and TRBJ1-1; maybe TRBD1 (5 bases). The V and J ends lost 4 bases and 9 bases respectively, with 12 bases between them. Germline V gives CDR1 LGHNA, CDR2 YNFKEQ. The CDR3 sequence is 12 residues long.

The chain couples TRBV28 to TRBJ1-6, with D tentatively TRBD1 (6 bases). Looked up from germline, CDR1 is MDHEN and CDR2 is SYDVKM. With 8 bases removed from V and 8 bases from J, the gap between germline ends came to 13 bases. This CDR3 comprises 13 residues. The CDR3 nucleotides are TGTGCCAGCCGGTCCAGGGGAGATTCACCCCTCCACTTT. The encoded protein is CASRSRGDSPLHF. The whole variable domain, filled in from reference TRBV28 and TRBJ1-6, reads DVKVTQSSRYLVKRTGEKVFLECVQDMDHENMFWYRQDPGLGLRLIYFSYDVKMKEKGDIPEGYSVSREKKERFSLILESASTNQTSMYLCASRSRGDSPLHFGNGTRLTVT.

The CDR3 sequence is CASSLASSGGYNEQFF. CDR3 bases: TGTGCCAGCAGCTTAGCTTCGAGCGGGGGTTACAATGAGCAGTTCTTC. V usage is TRBV7-6 and J usage is TRBJ2-1, with 8 positions matching TRBD2. Per germline, CDR1 SGHVS and CDR2 FNYEAQ. The CDR3 is 16 amino acids. The ends lost 0 bases at V and 4 bases at J; junction bases unmatched: 5.

J is TRBJ1-3 and V is TRBV5-5; D call uncertain. The germline V gene encodes CDR1 SGHKS and CDR2 YYEKEE (reference sequence). The V and J ends lost 0 bases and 0 bases respectively, with 7 bases between them. The CDR3 is 15 residues long. CDR3 nucleotides: TGTGCCAGCAGCTTGGGAACTAGCTCTGGAAACACCATATATTTT. Translated: CASSLGTSSGNTIYF.

CDR3 sequence: CASSYGQGWRNEQYF. CDR3 nucleotide sequence: TGTGCCAGCAGTTACGGCCAGGGGTGGAGGAACGAGCAGTACTTC. The chain has TRBV6-5 and TRBJ2-5; D is possibly TRBD1 (6 bases). The J call may be incorrect, as the DNA end agrees better with TRBJ2-7. Germline V lookup: CDR1 MNHEY, CDR2 SVGAGI. The CDR3 is made up of 15 amino acids.

The chain employs TRBV7-2 and TRBJ2-7; 11 bases line up with TRBD2. This CDR3 comprises 15 residues. Looked up from germline, CDR1 is SGHTA and CDR2 is FQGNSA. With V trimmed by 3 bases and J by 5 bases, 6 bases remained unmatched. CDR3 sequence reads: CASSFKAGLADEQYF. The CDR3 nucleotides are TGTGCCAGCAGCTTTAAAGCGGGACTAGCGGACGAGCAGTACTTC.

This chain links TRBV7-8 with TRBJ2-3; D not certain. Germline V gene data show CDR1 as SGHVS and CDR2 as FQNEAQ. The CDR3 extends over 12 amino acids. The germline V and J ends were trimmed by 5 bases and 2 bases, with 5 bases remaining between them. CDR3 sequence reads: CASSPNTDTQYF. CDR3 nucleotides: TGTGCCAGCAGCCCCAACACAGATACGCAGTATTTT.

The chain uses TRBV7-7 and TRBJ2-1, with 10 positions matching TRBD1. The V and J ends lost 5 bases and 2 bases, in that order; junction bases with no gene match: 3. Germline V gene lookup returns CDR1 SSHAT and CDR2 FNYEAQ (reference sequence). This CDR3 has 15 amino acids. The CDR3 loop reads CASSPGQGPYNEQFF. CDR3 nucleotide sequence: TGTGCCAGCAGCCCGGGACAGGGGCCCTACAATGAGCAGTTCTTC.

The V gene is TRBV7-9, the J gene TRBJ2-7, with D perhaps TRBD1 (7 bases). The germline gives CDR1 SEHNR, CDR2 FQNEAQ (reference sequence). This CDR3 has 15 residues. V dropped 2 bases and J dropped 3 bases, with 14 bases sitting between them. CDR3 amino acids: CASSLQPRGVYEQYF. In DNA form, the CDR3 reads TGTGCCAGCAGCTTACAGCCCAGGGGGGTCTACGAGCAGTACTTC.

The chain employs TRBV7-9 and TRBJ2-3; TRBD2 agrees at 14 bases. Germline V lookup: CDR1 SEHNR, CDR2 FQNEAQ (reference sequence). The V segment lost 6 bases and the J segment 4 bases; nucleotides outside the gene matches: 0. This CDR3 contains 14 residues. CDR3 DNA: TGTGCCAGCAGGGGACTAGCGGGGGCAGATACGCAGTATTTT. Its protein is CASRGLAGADTQYF.

V and J are TRBV7-8 and TRBJ2-5; D unresolved. The CDR3 extends over 14 amino acids. V lost 5 bases and J lost 5, with 15 bases in between. In germline, CDR1 is SGHVS, CDR2 FQNEAQ. The CDR3 region is CASSPVRGRETQYF. The CDR3 DNA reads as TGTGCCAGCAGCCCAGTTAGAGGAAGGGAGACCCAGTACTTC.

The rearrangement joins TRBV7-9 to TRBJ1-1; D gene ambiguous. The V end lost 6 bases, the J end lost 5 bases, and 10 bases lay between the germline ends. This CDR3 comprises 12 residues. Germline CDR1 is SEHNR and CDR2 is FQNEAQ (reference sequence). CDR3: CASREVGTEAFF. In DNA, the CDR3 is TGTGCCAGCAGGGAGGTCGGGACTGAAGCTTTCTTT. The whole variable domain, remainder taken from reference TRBV7-9 and TRBJ1-1, is DTGVSQNPRHKITKRGQNVTFRCDPISEHNRLYWYRQTLGQGPEFLTYFQNEAQLEKSRLLSDRFSAERPKGSFSTLEIQRTEQGDSAMYLCASREVGTEAFFGQGTRLTVV.